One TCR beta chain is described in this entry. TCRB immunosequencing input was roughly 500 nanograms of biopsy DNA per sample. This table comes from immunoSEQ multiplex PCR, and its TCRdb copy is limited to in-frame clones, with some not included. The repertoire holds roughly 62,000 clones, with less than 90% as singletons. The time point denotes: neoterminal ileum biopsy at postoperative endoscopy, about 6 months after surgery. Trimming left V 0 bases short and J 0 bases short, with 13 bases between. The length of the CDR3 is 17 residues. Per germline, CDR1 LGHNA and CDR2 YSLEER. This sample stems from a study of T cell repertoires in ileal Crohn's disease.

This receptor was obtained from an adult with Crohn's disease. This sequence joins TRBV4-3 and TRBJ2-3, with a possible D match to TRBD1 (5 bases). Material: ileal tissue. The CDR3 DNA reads TGCGCCAGCAGCCAAGATCGTCAGGGCATTAGCACAGATACGCAGTATTTT. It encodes CASSQDRQGISTDTQYF.